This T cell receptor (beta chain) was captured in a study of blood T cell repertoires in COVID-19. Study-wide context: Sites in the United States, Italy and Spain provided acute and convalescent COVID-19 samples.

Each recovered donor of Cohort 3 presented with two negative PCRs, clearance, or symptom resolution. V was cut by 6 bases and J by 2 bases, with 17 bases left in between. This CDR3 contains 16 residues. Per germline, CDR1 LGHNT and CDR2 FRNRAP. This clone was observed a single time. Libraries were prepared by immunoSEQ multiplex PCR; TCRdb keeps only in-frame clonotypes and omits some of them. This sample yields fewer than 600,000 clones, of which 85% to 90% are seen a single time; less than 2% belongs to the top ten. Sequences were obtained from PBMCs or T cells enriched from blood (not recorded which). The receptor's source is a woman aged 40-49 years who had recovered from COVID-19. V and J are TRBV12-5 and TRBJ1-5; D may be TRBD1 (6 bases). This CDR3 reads CASGPGTTRGNQPQHF. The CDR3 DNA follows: TGTGCTAGTGGCCCCGGGACAACCCGGGGCAATCAGCCCCAGCATTTT.